Below are 30 T cell receptor beta chains sequenced from a single sample in a study of T cells in Graves' hyperthyroidism and ophthalmopathy (dated by TCRdb to about 2019). The library relied on multiplex PCR. TCRdb shows the sequencer as Illumina HiSeq 2000. Amplification of TCR beta CDR3 regions was carried out from RNA transcripts. The TCR CDR3 was subjected to a first round of RT-PCR using the HTBI primer set and the Qiagen OneStep RT-PCR kit. TCRdb trimmed public reads at Q25 via fastp, called clones via MiXCR and kept in-frame beta chains. Each CDR3 protein gets just one entry, which takes the most common genes and DNA from the rows behind it. Across this sample there are about 280,000 distinct CDR3 sequences, with about 25% seen only once. The top ten constitute approximately 30% of the sample. Sequencing was done on a sample of blood. These receptor sequences come from a man in his forties with Graves' hyperthyroidism that later progressed to Graves' ophthalmopathy.

This clonotype was seen many times. This sequence joins TRBV4-1 and TRBJ2-2; TRBD2 is a possible D gene (5 bases). Trimming took off 2 bases at V and 2 bases at J, with 18 bases between the two ends. Germline V gene lookup returns CDR1 MGHRA and CDR2 YSYEKL. This CDR3 has 18 amino acids. The CDR3 here is CASSQRPSDFSNTGELFF. The CDR3 DNA reads as TGCGCCAGCAGCCAACGGCCCTCGGACTTTAGTAACACCGGGGAGCTGTTTTTT.

This clonotype appeared many times. The chain employs TRBV6-2 or TRBV6-3 and TRBJ2-2, with a possible D match to TRBD2 (7 bases). Trimming took 2 bases from V and 6 from J, leaving 25 bases between them. Germline V gene data show CDR1 as MNHEY and CDR2 as SVGEGT. The CDR3 sequence is 19 residues long. The CDR3 nucleotides are TGTGCCAGCAGTTACAGGGTCCAAAGGGGGGGGTATTTTTCCGGGGAGCTGTTTTTT. This gives the protein CASSYRVQRGGYFSGELFF.

This clonotype came up many times. The genes are TRBV11-2 and TRBJ1-3; D is ambiguous. The germline V and J ends were trimmed by 5 bases and 1 base, with 12 bases remaining between them. Per the germline V gene, CDR1 is SGHAT and CDR2 is FQNNGV. The length of the CDR3 is 15 residues. CDR3 in amino acids: CASSRSWVSGNTIYF. The CDR3 nucleotides read TGTGCCAGCAGCCGTTCATGGGTTTCTGGAAACACCATATATTTT.

The chain employs TRBV12-3 or TRBV12-4 and TRBJ2-5; perhaps D is TRBD1 or TRBD2 (5 bases each). Deletions cut 8 bases from V and 0 bases from J, with 13 bases between. This CDR3 is built from 14 residues. CDR3 residues: CASQPGRNQETQYF. The DNA for the CDR3 is TGTGCCAGCCAACCGGGACGAAACCAAGAGACCCAGTACTTC.

V is TRBV12-3 or TRBV12-4 and J is TRBJ1-1, with D unclear. V was clipped by 7 bases and J by 5 bases, with 14 bases between them. The CDR3 is 13 residues long. CDR3 residues: CASTLEGGTEAFF. CDR3 in DNA: TGTGCCAGCACCTTAGAAGGCGGTACTGAAGCTTTCTTT.

This clonotype has a handful of counts. V is TRBV18 and J is TRBJ2-7; 8 nucleotides line up with TRBD1. The V and J ends lost 0 bases and 5 bases, in that order; junction bases with no gene match: 6. The CDR3 covers 15 residues. Germline V CDR1 and CDR2: KGHSH, LQKENI. CDR3 sequence (DNA): TGTGCCAGCTCACCACCGGGCAGGGGGCTCCACGAGCAGTACTTC. Its translation: CASSPPGRGLHEQYF.

V usage is TRBV6-2 or TRBV6-3 and J usage is TRBJ2-7; 9 nucleotides agree with TRBD2. The CDR3 loop spans 17 amino acids. V was pared by 0 bases and J by 1 base, with 7 bases of the junction left unmatched. Germline loops: CDR1 MNHEY, CDR2 SVGEGT. The chain's CDR3 is CASSYSPSGDPSYEQYF. As DNA, the CDR3 is TGTGCCAGCAGTTACTCACCTAGCGGGGACCCATCCTACGAGCAGTACTTC.

This clonotype was seen repeatedly, ten times or more. The J gene is TRBJ1-1, the V gene TRBV19, with a tentative D call TRBD1 (6 bases). Germline loops: CDR1 LNHDA, CDR2 SQIVND (reference sequence). V was cut by 3 bases and J by 6 bases, with 17 bases left in between. This CDR3 has 15 residues. The CDR3 region is CASSINPYRVPEAFF. DNA for the CDR3: TGTGCCAGTAGTATCAACCCTTACAGGGTACCTGAAGCTTTCTTT.

This clonotype came up many times. V usage is TRBV6-1 and J usage is TRBJ2-2; TRBD2 agrees at 10 bases. Germline V gene lookup returns CDR1 MNHNS and CDR2 SASEGT. CDR3 length: 13 amino acids. Germline trimming cut 6 bases from V and 9 bases from J; bases unmatched to any gene: 4. For the CDR3, the DNA is TGTGCCAGCAGGCTGACTAGCGGGTGGGAGCTGTTTTTT. This encodes CASRLTSGWELFF.

This clonotype has ten or more counts. The V and J genes are TRBV28 and TRBJ2-5; D call uncertain. CDR3 length: 14 amino acids. The germline V gene has CDR1 MDHEN and CDR2 SYDVKM. The V end was cut by 3 bases, the J end by 2 bases, with 10 bases between. CDR3 in DNA: TGTGCCAGCAGTTTGGCGAGCGTACAAGAGACCCAGTACTTC. This encodes CASSLASVQETQYF. Based on the CDR3 plus reference TRBV28 and TRBJ2-5, the full variable domain is DVKVTQSSRYLVKRTGEKVFLECVQDMDHENMFWYRQDPGLGLRLIYFSYDVKMKEKGDIPEGYSVSREKKERFSLILESASTNQTSMYLCASSLASVQETQYFGPGTRLLVL.

As regards this clonotype: Relative to the germline gene, one junction end is altered; a read error may explain this. J is TRBJ1-2 and V is TRBV9; TRBD1 agrees at 8 bases. Germline V gene data show CDR1 as SGDLS and CDR2 as YYNGEE. CDR3 size: 14 residues. In DNA, the CDR3 is TGTTCCAGCACTAGGACAGGGTCCAACTATGGCTACACCTTC. It translates to CSSTRTGSNYGYTF.

This clonotype was counted ten times or more. The CDR3 is CSGAIAGKETQYF. The CDR3 DNA sequence: TGCAGCGGTGCGATTGCAGGGAAAGAGACCCAGTACTTC. V gene TRBV29-1 combines with J gene TRBJ2-5; maybe TRBD1 (5 bases). V was pared by 7 bases and J by 3 bases, with 15 bases between. Germline V gene data show CDR1 as SQVTM and CDR2 as ANQGSEA. The CDR3 is made up of 13 amino acids. The variable domain in full, completed from reference TRBV29-1 and TRBJ2-5, reads SAVISQKPSRDICQRGTSLTIQCQVDSQVTMMFWYRQQPGQSLTLIATANQGSEATYESGFVIDKFPISRPNLTFSTLTVSNMSPEDSSIYLCSGAIAGKETQYFGPGTRLLVL.

The chain uses TRBV12-3 or TRBV12-4 and TRBJ2-5; the match to TRBD1 covers 7 bases. V dropped 6 bases and J dropped 3; count of bases not matched to a gene: 4. The CDR3 runs to 13 residues. CDR3 residues: CASRGQLEETQYF. The CDR3 DNA reads as TGTGCCAGCAGGGGACAGCTTGAAGAGACCCAGTACTTC.

V is TRBV11-2 and J is TRBJ2-5; 9 bases line up with TRBD2. CDR1 and CDR2 (germline): SGHAT, FQNNGV. The V and J ends lost 2 bases and 0 bases, in that order; junction bases with no gene match: 4. The CDR3 contains 16 residues. The CDR3 sequence: CASSLLSGGDQETQYF. CDR3 in DNA: TGTGCCAGCAGCTTACTTAGCGGGGGCGACCAAGAGACCCAGTACTTC.

The chain carries TRBV7-8 and TRBJ2-5, with 8 bases aligning to TRBD2. The CDR3 is 15 amino acids. Looked up from germline, CDR1 is SGHVS and CDR2 is FQNEAQ. V was clipped by 2 bases and J by 5 bases; unmatched bases: 7. CDR3 sequence: CASSLRRGGGETQYF. The CDR3 nucleotides read TGTGCCAGCAGCTTAAGACGAGGCGGGGGGGAGACCCAGTACTTC.

The sample holds many counts of this clonotype. The rearrangement joins TRBV12-3 or TRBV12-4 to TRBJ2-2; 8 positions agree with TRBD2. This CDR3 has 16 residues. V was pared by 4 bases and J by 5 bases, with 9 bases of the junction left unmatched. The CDR3 nucleotides are TGTGCCAGCAGTTCCGTAGCGGGATTTTCAACCGGGGAGCTGTTTTTT. Translated: CASSSVAGFSTGELFF.

This clonotype was counted many times. The rearrangement joins TRBV27 to TRBJ1-2; tentative D call: TRBD1 (5 bases). Germline lookup yields CDR1 MNHEY and CDR2 SMNVEV (reference sequence). Trimming pared 6 bases from V and 4 bases from J, leaving 15 bases between. This CDR3 has 14 residues. The chain's CDR3 is CASSQGRGTYGYTF. The DNA for the CDR3 is TGTGCCAGCAGCCAAGGCAGAGGGACCTATGGCTACACCTTC.

This clonotype showed up many times. The chain recombines TRBV24-1 with TRBJ1-2; 7 bases align to TRBD1. In germline, CDR1 is KGHDR, CDR2 SFDVKD. This CDR3 has 15 residues. The V and J ends lost 4 bases and 11 bases, in that order; junction bases with no gene match: 15. The CDR3 coding sequence is TGTGCCACCAGTGACCGGAGACAGGGCAACTCTCGGTACACCTTC. This sequence encodes CATSDRRQGNSRYTF.

This clonotype was observed once. This sequence joins TRBV6-1 and TRBJ2-7; D is perhaps TRBD2 (5 bases). CDR1 is MNHNS, CDR2 SASEGT, per germline. V dropped 6 bases and J dropped 3 bases, with 21 bases sitting between them. The CDR3 is 16 amino acids. The CDR3 region has the DNA TGTGCCAGCAGCACCTACTCGGGGTCGGTGGGCTACGAGCAGTACTTC. Protein: CASSTYSGSVGYEQYF.

A note on this clonotype: The junction and the germline gene differ at one end; a read error may be behind it. The chain uses TRBV12-3 or TRBV12-4 and TRBJ2-5, with 9 bases that match TRBD1. The CDR3 totals 12 residues. CDR3: CASSPDRGTLYF. The DNA for the CDR3 is TGTGCCAGCAGTCCGGACAGGGGAACCCTGTACTTC.

V usage is TRBV11-2 and J usage is TRBJ2-7; 7 bases fit TRBD2. The CDR3 is 18 residues long. Germline V gene data show CDR1 as SGHAT and CDR2 as FQNNGV. V dropped 5 bases and J dropped 2; count of bases not matched to a gene: 18. The CDR3 DNA follows: TGTGCCAGCAGCCCCCGCAGGAGGCTAGCGGTGAGTCCCTACGAGCAGTACTTC. Translating it yields CASSPRRRLAVSPYEQYF.

The chain has TRBV7-2 and TRBJ2-7; D remains unclear. Looked up from germline, CDR1 is SGHTA and CDR2 is FQGNSA. The CDR3 length is 14 residues. V dropped 7 bases and J dropped 6 bases, with 19 bases sitting between them. CDR3 sequence: CASTLDWTSAEQYF. CDR3 DNA sequence: TGTGCCAGCACCCTCGACTGGACCTCTGCCGAGCAGTACTTC.

This clonotype was observed a handful of times. The V and J genes are TRBV4-1 and TRBJ2-7, with TRBD2 matching 9 bases. J was trimmed by 0 bases and V by 3 bases; bases with no gene match: 9. Germline assignment: CDR1 MGHRA and CDR2 YSYEKL. The CDR3 is made up of 17 amino acids. CDR3 amino acids: CASSQITSGYYSYEQYF. For the CDR3, the DNA is TGCGCCAGCAGCCAGATCACTAGCGGGTATTACTCCTACGAGCAGTACTTC.

This clonotype was detected ten times or more. V and J are TRBV19 and TRBJ1-1; tentative D call: TRBD1 (5 bases). CDR3 length: 17 amino acids. V lost 4 bases and J lost 4, with 22 bases in between. CDR1 and CDR2 from the germline V gene are LNHDA and SQIVND (reference sequence). The CDR3 reads CASSKFPVQGGRTEAFF. The CDR3, as DNA: TGTGCCAGTAGTAAGTTTCCGGTGCAGGGCGGTCGCACTGAAGCTTTCTTT.

This chain links TRBV5-1 with TRBJ2-5; D possibly corresponds to TRBD2 (5 bases). The V gene lost 0 bases and the J gene lost 0 bases, with 6 bases spanning the gap. This CDR3 has 14 amino acids. The germline V gene has CDR1 SGHRS and CDR2 YFSETQ. The CDR3 bases are TGCGCCAGCAGCTTGGGACTAAACCAAGAGACCCAGTACTTC. Translation gives CASSLGLNQETQYF.

This clonotype occurred many times. This chain links TRBV9 with TRBJ2-7, with TRBD2 matching 7 bases. Germline-derived CDR1 and CDR2 are SGDLS and YYNGEE. Trimming took 1 base from V and 4 from J; bases not matched to a gene: 8. This CDR3 comprises 15 residues. The CDR3 DNA sequence: TGTGCCAGCAGCGTATTAGGCGGGAGTACGTACGAGCAGTACTTC. As protein: CASSVLGGSTYEQYF.

This clonotype was recorded at least ten times. The chain recombines TRBV6-1 with TRBJ2-3; D remains unclear. CDR1 and CDR2 from the germline V gene are MNHNS and SASEGT. V was shortened by 6 bases and J by 2 bases, with 3 bases between the two germline ends. The CDR3 runs to 11 residues. The CDR3 DNA reads TGTGCCAGCAGACACACAGATACGCAGTATTTT. Its translation: CASRHTDTQYF.

This clonotype was counted many times. The chain has TRBV6-5 and TRBJ1-2; D remains unclear. CDR1 is MNHEY, CDR2 SVGAGI, per germline. Between the trimmed V and J ends, which lost 2 bases and 2 bases, there was a span of 3 bases. This CDR3 contains 12 residues. The CDR3 loop is CASSYGNYGYTF. DNA for the CDR3: TGTGCCAGCAGTTACGGGAACTATGGCTACACCTTC.

This clonotype was observed at least ten times. This chain links TRBV6-5 with TRBJ2-7, with 8 bases that match TRBD1. CDR1 and CDR2 (germline): MNHEY, SVGAGI. V lost 7 bases to trimming and J lost 9 bases; unmatched junction nucleotides: 11. The CDR3 has 13 residues. CDR3 amino acids: CASTRDRSLGQYF. The CDR3 bases are TGTGCCAGCACGCGGGACAGGTCGCTTGGGCAGTACTTC.

This clonotype occurred a few times. The chain is built from TRBV6-1 and TRBJ2-3; TRBD1 agrees at 9 bases. CDR1 MNHNS and CDR2 SASEGT come from the germline V gene. CDR3 size: 15 residues. The J segment lost 4 bases and the V segment lost 4 bases, leaving 6 bases of the junction unmatched. This CDR3 reads CASSVYRGRPDTQYF. In nucleotides, the CDR3 is TGTGCCAGCAGTGTATACAGGGGGCGACCAGATACGCAGTATTTT.